This TCR beta chain derives from a study of T cells in localized non-small cell lung cancer. Profiling relied on immunoSEQ multiplex PCR, and the TCRdb table lists in-frame clones only, not all of them. The sample has roughly 89,000 clones, more than 75% seen once. In the case of this clone: Its antigen is not known.

Points from the study as a whole: Detection in adjacent lung was observed for a median around 55 of the top 100 tumor clones. Longer overall survival accompanied higher blood T cell density.

V lost 3 bases to trimming and J lost 7 bases, with 10 bases between them. The CDR3 is 12 amino acids. Germline CDR1 is MDHEN and CDR2 is SYDVKM. V and J are TRBV28 and TRBJ2-7; D not certain. The sample in question was PBMCs, obtained before any cancer treatment. The receptor comes from a woman aged 40 to 75 with stage II squamous cell lung carcinoma. CDR3 amino acids: CASSLRFPEQYF. In DNA form, the CDR3 reads TGTGCCAGCAGTTTGAGGTTTCCAGAGCAGTACTTC.